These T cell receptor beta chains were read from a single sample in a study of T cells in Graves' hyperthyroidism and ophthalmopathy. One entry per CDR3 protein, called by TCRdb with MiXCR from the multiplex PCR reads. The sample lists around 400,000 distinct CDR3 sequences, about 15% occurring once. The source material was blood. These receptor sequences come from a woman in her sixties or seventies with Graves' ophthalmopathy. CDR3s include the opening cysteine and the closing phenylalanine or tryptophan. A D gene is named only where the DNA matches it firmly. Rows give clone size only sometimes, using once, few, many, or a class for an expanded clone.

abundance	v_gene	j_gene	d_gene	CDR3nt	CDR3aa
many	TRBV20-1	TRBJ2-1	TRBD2	TGCAGTGCTAGAGCCTCCACTTTCGGGAGGGCCGTCAATGAGCAGTTCTTC	CSARASTFGRAVNEQFF
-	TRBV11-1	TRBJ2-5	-	TGTGCCAGCAGCTTATCGGAGCTAGCGCGGGAGACCCAGTACTTC	CASSLSELARETQYF
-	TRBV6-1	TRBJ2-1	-	TGTGCCAGCAGTATTGTACCCCGCAATGAGCAGTTCTTC	CASSIVPRNEQFF
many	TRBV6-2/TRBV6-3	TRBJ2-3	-	TGTGCCAGCAGTTACGCAGGGTTCGCAGATACGCAGTATTTT	CASSYAGFADTQYF
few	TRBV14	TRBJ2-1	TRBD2	TGTGCCAGCAGCCAAAAGATGACTAGCGGGAGATTAGGTTCCTACAATGAGCAGTTCTTC	CASSQKMTSGRLGSYNEQFF
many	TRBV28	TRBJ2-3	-	TGTGCCAGCAGTCCAGGACGCGGGGCTAGGGGGACGCAGTATTTT	CASSPGRGARGTQYF
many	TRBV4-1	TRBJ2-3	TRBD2	TGCGCCAGCAGCCCGGGGACTAGCGGGAGGCCAGAGGCAGATACGCAGTATTTT	CASSPGTSGRPEADTQYF
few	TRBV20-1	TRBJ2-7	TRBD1	TGCAGTGCTAGAGATGCGACAGGGGAACTCGAGCAGTACTTC	CSARDATGELEQYF
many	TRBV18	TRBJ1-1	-	TGTGCCAGCTCTCCCCAGGCGGTGGGGAACACTGAAGCTTTCTTT	CASSPQAVGNTEAFF
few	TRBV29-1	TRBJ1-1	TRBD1	TGCAGCGTTGGAGGGGGACAGGGGGGCGCTGAAGCTTTCTTT	CSVGGGQGGAEAFF
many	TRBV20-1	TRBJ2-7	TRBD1	TGCAGTGCTCAAGGGACAGGCAGTACCTACGAGCAGTACTTC	CSAQGTGSTYEQYF
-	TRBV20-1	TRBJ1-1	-	TGCAGTGCTAGAGATCCCAAGAGGCCCGGCACTGAAGCTTTCTTT	CSARDPKRPGTEAFF
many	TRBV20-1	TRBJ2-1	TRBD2	TGCAGTGCTAGTAGTAGCGGGGGCCACCCACGCAATGAGCAGTTCTTC	CSASSSGGHPRNEQFF
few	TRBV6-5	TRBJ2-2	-	TGTGCCAGCAGTTACGAGGGGCTGAACACCGGGGAGCTGTTTTTT	CASSYEGLNTGELFF
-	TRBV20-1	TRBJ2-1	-	TGCAGTGCTAGGGGGTTTTCGCCTGATGAGCAGTTCTTC	CSARGFSPDEQFF
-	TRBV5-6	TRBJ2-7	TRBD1	TGTGCCAGCAGCTGGGACAGGGGCATCCCCTACGAGCAGTACTTC	CASSWDRGIPYEQYF
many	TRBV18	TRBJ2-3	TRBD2	TGTGCCAGCTCTCTATTAGCGGGCAGCACAGATACGCAGTATTTT	CASSLLAGSTDTQYF
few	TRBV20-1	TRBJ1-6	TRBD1	TGCAGTGCTAGGGACCGGGACAGGGTCTATAATTCACCCCTCCACTTT	CSARDRDRVYNSPLHF
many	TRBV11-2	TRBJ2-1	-	TGTGCCAGCAGCTTATCAAGCAGCTACAATGAGCAGTTCTTC	CASSLSSSYNEQFF
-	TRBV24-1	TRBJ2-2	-	TGTGCCACCAGTGAACCTGTTTTGACCACTCCTACTGGGGAGCTGTTTTTT	CATSEPVLTTPTGELFF
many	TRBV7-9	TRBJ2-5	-	TGTGCCAGCAGCTCCGCCTCGCCCTTCGGGGAGACCCAGTACTTC	CASSSASPFGETQYF
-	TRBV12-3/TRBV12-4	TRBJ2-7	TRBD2	TGTGCCAGCAGTTTGGGGAGCGGGATTTCTTACGAGCAGTACTTC	CASSLGSGISYEQYF
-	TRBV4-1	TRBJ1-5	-	TGCGCCAGCAGCCAACAAGGGCTCAGCAATCAGCCCCAGCATTTT	CASSQQGLSNQPQHF
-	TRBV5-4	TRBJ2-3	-	TGTGCCAGCAGCTTGGCCAGGGCCACAGATACGCAGTATTTT	CASSLARATDTQYF
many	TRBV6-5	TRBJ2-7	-	TGTGCCAGCAGTTACACCGACGAGCAGTACTTC	CASSYTDEQYF
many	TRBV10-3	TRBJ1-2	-	TGTGCCATCAGCTCCGCTTGGAGGGGCTACACCTTC	CAISSAWRGYTF
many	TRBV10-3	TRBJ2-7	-	TGTGCCATCAGTGAGTCCGGGACTTCCTACGAGCAGTACTTC	CAISESGTSYEQYF
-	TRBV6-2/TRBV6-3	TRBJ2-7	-	TGTGCCAGCAGCCTTGACTCCTACGAGCAGTGCTTC	CASSLDSYEQCF
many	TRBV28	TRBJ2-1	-	TGTGCCAGCAGTCTTACTAGCAACGGGCAGTTCTTC	CASSLTSNGQFF
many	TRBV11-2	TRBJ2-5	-	TGTGCCAGCAGCTTAGATCGTTCGGAACCGTACTTC	CASSLDRSEPYF
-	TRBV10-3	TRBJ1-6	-	TGTGCCATCAGTGAGGCAGGGGTTGGCTCCTATAATTCACCCCTCCACTTT	CAISEAGVGSYNSPLHF
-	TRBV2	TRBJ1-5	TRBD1	TGTGCCAGCAGTCGGACAGGGACAACAGGGATTGGCGATCAGCCCCAGCATTTT	CASSRTGTTGIGDQPQHF
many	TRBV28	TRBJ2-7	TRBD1	TGTGCCAGCAGTGGTCCCGGGACAGGGACGGATGAGCAGTACTTC	CASSGPGTGTDEQYF
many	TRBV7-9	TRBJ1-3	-	TGTGCCAGCAGCTCTGGAAGCTCTGGAAACACCATATATTTT	CASSSGSSGNTIYF
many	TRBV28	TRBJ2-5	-	TGTGCCACCCGGTTGGGGGCGAGGGGAACCCAGTACTTC	CATRLGARGTQYF
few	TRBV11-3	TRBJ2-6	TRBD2	TGTGCCAGCAGCTTATCTGGGACTAGCGGGAGGGCCCGGACTGGGGCCAACGTCCTGACTTTC	CASSLSGTSGRARTGANVLTF
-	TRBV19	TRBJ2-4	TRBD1	TGTGCCAGTAGTATGGGCGGGCAGGGGGCGTACATTCAGTACTTC	CASSMGGQGAYIQYF
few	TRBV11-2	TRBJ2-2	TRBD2	TGTGCCAGCAGATCACCTAGCGGGAGGGCATGGGAGCTGTTTTTT	CASRSPSGRAWELFF
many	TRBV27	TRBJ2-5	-	TGTGCCAGCAGTCCCAGGAGGGATGAGACCCAGTACTTC	CASSPRRDETQYF
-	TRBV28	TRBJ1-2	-	TGTGCCAGCAGGCAGGGATATGGCTACACCTTC	CASRQGYGYTF
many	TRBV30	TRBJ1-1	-	TGTGCCTGGACCCGACATGGAAGCACTGAAGCTTTCTTT	CAWTRHGSTEAFF
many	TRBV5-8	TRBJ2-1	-	TGTGCCAGCAGCTTGGGGGAGCGCGCCTACAATGAGCAGTTCTTC	CASSLGERAYNEQFF
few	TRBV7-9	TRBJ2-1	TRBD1	TGTGCCAGCAACCAAAAACAGGGGGAGCAGTTCTTC	CASNQKQGEQFF
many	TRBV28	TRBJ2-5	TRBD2	TGTGCCAGCAGACGCCGACTAGCGGGATTAGAGACCCAGTACTTC	CASRRRLAGLETQYF
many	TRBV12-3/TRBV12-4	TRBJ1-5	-	TGTGCCAGCAGGACAGGCCTTAGCAATCAGCCCCAGCATTTT	CASRTGLSNQPQHF
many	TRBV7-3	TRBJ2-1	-	TGTGCCAGCAGCTTAAGTGGGGTCTCGAGCAATGAGCAGTTCTTC	CASSLSGVSSNEQFF
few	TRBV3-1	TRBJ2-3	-	TGTGCCAGCGGATCGTGGGGGCCCGCAGATACGCAGTATTTT	CASGSWGPADTQYF
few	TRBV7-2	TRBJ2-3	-	TGTGCCAGCAGCCTGGGCGAGGGCCCAGATACGCAGTATTTT	CASSLGEGPDTQYF
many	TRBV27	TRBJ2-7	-	TGTGCCAGCAGTTTACAGGGGAGTTGGACCTACGAGCAGTACTTC	CASSLQGSWTYEQYF
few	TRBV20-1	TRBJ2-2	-	TGCAGTGCCCGATTGGGGGGGAACACCGGGGAGCTGTTTTTT	CSARLGGNTGELFF
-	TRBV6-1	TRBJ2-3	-	TGTGCCAGCAGCCGAGGTACGGGAGTTGCAGATACGCAGTATTTT	CASSRGTGVADTQYF
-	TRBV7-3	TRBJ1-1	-	TGTGCCAGCAGCCTAAGGGACGAATGGGCTTTCTTT	CASSLRDEWAFF